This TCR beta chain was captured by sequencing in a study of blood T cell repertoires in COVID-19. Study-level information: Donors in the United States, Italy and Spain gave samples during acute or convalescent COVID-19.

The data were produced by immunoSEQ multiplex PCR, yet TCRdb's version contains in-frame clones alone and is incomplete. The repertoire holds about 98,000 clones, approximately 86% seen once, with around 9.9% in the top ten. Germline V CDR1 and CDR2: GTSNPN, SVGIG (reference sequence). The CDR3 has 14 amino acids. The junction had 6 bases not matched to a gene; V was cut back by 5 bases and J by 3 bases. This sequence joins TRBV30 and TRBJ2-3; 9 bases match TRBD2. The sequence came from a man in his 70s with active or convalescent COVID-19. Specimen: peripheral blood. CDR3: CAWAKAGGTDTQYF. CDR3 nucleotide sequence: TGTGCCTGGGCGAAAGCGGGGGGAACAGATACGCAGTATTTT.